This TCR beta chain was identified during a study of Graves' ophthalmopathy and Graves' hyperthyroidism. In the case of this clonotype: The antigen remains undetermined.

Study conclusions and caveats: Most clonotypes expanded in thyroid above 0.001 frequency were present in blood too.

Investigators amplified TCR beta CDR3 regions from RNA transcripts. Amplification began with first-round RT-PCR using HTBI primers, then second-round multiplex PCR was performed. TCRdb fed the multiplex PCR reads into MiXCR, producing one record per CDR3 protein. The table has under 200,000 distinct CDR3 sequences, roughly 37% seen once. CDR3 length: 15 residues. In germline, CDR1 is SEHNR, CDR2 FQNEAQ (reference sequence). The germline V and J ends were trimmed by 2 bases and 3 bases, with 13 bases remaining between them. Sequencing used peripheral blood. The V call is TRBV7-9, the J call TRBJ2-5; D may be TRBD1 (5 bases). This receptor was identified in a woman aged 40 to 50 with Graves' ophthalmopathy. The CDR3 here is CASSLFYPGKETQYF. The CDR3 DNA sequence: TGTGCCAGCAGCTTATTTTACCCAGGGAAAGAGACCCAGTACTTC.